The 17 T cell receptor delta chains below come from one sample, sequenced in a study of Vδ1+ human thymocytes. Their antigen targets remain unknown. Study observations and caveats: Highly polyclonal TRG and TRD repertoires with Gaussian CDR3 length distributions appeared in thymus.

Extracted RNA was reverse transcribed into cDNA. CDR3 amplicons came from multiplex PCR with pooled V-gene forward and constant-region reverse primers. TCRdb fed the multiplex PCR reads to CATT. The sample comprises more than 45,000 delta-chain clones, more than 12% of which are singletons, and around 0.37% rests with the top ten. The specimen sequenced was Vdelta1+ gamma-delta thymocytes from the thymus. The subset was: FACS-sorted CD3+ TCRalphabeta- TCRVdelta1+ TCRVdelta2- thymocytes. The source is a girl in the first two years of life who had congenital heart surgery.

This clone was seen more than once but under ten times. The genes are TRDV1 and TRDJ1, with TRDD2 identical over 9 bases. CDR3 length: 21 amino acids. CDR1 and CDR2 (germline): TSWWSYY, QGS. V was clipped by 0 bases and J by 3 bases; unmatched bases: 20. The CDR3 DNA reads TGTGCTCTTGGGGAACTGCCCTTCCTACGCCTGGGGCCTCCAATCGCCGATAAACTCATCTTT. It yields the protein CALGELPFLRLGPPIADKLIF.

This clone was observed a single time. The chain recombines TRDV1 with TRDJ1, with TRDD3 matching 9 bases. The V segment lost 0 bases and the J segment 3 bases; nucleotides outside the gene matches: 17. This CDR3 region has 20 residues. Germline V gene sequence: CDR1 TSWWSYY, CDR2 QGS. This CDR3 is CALGELLRTGGPPLPDKLIF. The CDR3 DNA sequence: TGTGCTCTTGGGGAACTTTTGCGTACTGGGGGACCACCTCTCCCCGATAAACTCATCTTT.

The rearrangement links TRDV1 to TRDJ1; 8 bases fit TRDD3. The CDR3 spans 15 residues. Germline CDR1 and CDR2: TSWWSYY and QGS. V shed 2 bases and J 6 bases; nucleotides not matched to a gene: 8. CDR3 bases: TGTGCTCTTGGGGAAAAACCTGGGGGACCCTATAAACTCATCTTT. It codes for CALGEKPGGPYKLIF.

The genes are TRDV1 and TRDJ1; the match to TRDD3 covers 11 bases. Germline lookup yields CDR1 TSWWSYY and CDR2 QGS. The CDR3 has 19 residues. Trimming cost V 1 base and J 10 bases; bases outside gene matches: 20. In DNA, the CDR3 is TGTGCTCTTGGGGAACCGCCATCTTCCTTTACCGACTGGGGGATAGTACTCATCTTT. Translation gives CALGEPPSSFTDWGIVLIF.

This clone was detected only a few times. The J gene is TRDJ1, the V gene TRDV1, with D unresolved. This CDR3 spans 16 amino acids. The germline V and J ends were trimmed by 8 bases and 11 bases, with 30 bases remaining between them. Germline assignment: CDR1 TSWWSYY and CDR2 QGS. CDR3 region: CALTLTPGGSILRLIF. DNA for the CDR3: TGTGCTCTTACTCTCACTCCCGGAGGGTCGATCTTACGGCTCATCTTT.

This chain joins TRDV1 and TRDJ1; either TRDD2 or TRDD3 may fit D (6 bases each). Germline V lookup: CDR1 TSWWSYY, CDR2 QGS. The CDR3 has 21 residues. The V gene lost 2 bases and the J gene lost 0 bases, with 28 bases spanning the gap. In DNA, the CDR3 is TGTGCTCTTGGGGAATGGCTTCCTCCCCGTGGTGGGGGTCTATACACCGATAAACTCATCTTT. Protein product: CALGEWLPPRGGGLYTDKLIF.

This clone was detected only a few times. The chain carries TRDV1 and TRDJ1; D unclear. Trimming removed 4 bases from V and 0 bases from J, with 15 bases in between. The CDR3 loop spans 16 amino acids. Germline-derived CDR1 and CDR2 are TSWWSYY and QGS. CDR3 bases: TGTGCTCTTGGGGCCCGAGTCGCACGGTACACCGATAAACTCATCTTT. Protein: CALGARVARYTDKLIF.

The table lists this clone with a few counts. The V gene is TRDV1, the J gene TRDJ1; TRDD3 matches 13 bases. CDR1 is TSWWSYY, CDR2 QGS, per germline. Germline trimming cut 1 base from V and 3 bases from J; bases unmatched to any gene: 26. This CDR3 is built from 24 residues. The CDR3 spells CALGEPAPTSYWGIRGKGADKLIF. CDR3 coding DNA: TGTGCTCTTGGGGAACCAGCCCCTACCTCCTACTGGGGGATACGCGGAAAGGGGGCCGATAAACTCATCTTT.

V and J are TRDV1 and TRDJ1; TRDD2 aligns across 7 bases. This CDR3 contains 19 residues. The trim removed 0 bases at V and 0 bases at J, leaving 13 bases unmatched. CDR1 is TSWWSYY and CDR2 is QGS in the germline V gene. The CDR3 reads CALGELFGLPPLYTDKLIF. The CDR3 DNA reads as TGTGCTCTTGGGGAACTGTTTGGCCTTCCTCCTCTATACACCGATAAACTCATCTTT.

The chain is built from TRDV1 and TRDJ1; no clear D gene. Per the germline V gene, CDR1 is TSWWSYY and CDR2 is QGS. The CDR3 sequence is 17 residues long. V lost 4 bases and J lost 4, with 22 bases in between. The CDR3 reads CALGVPLGTPFVDKLIF. The CDR3 nucleotides are TGTGCTCTTGGGGTCCCCCTTGGTACCCCTTTCGTCGATAAACTCATCTTT.

The rearrangement joins TRDV3 to TRDJ1; 12 positions agree with TRDD3. Germline V gene lookup returns CDR1 TVYSNPD and CDR2 GDNSRS (reference sequence). V shed 2 bases and J 9 bases; nucleotides not matched to a gene: 16. This CDR3 contains 16 residues. CDR3 region: CAFPAVLGDTKGQLIF. CDR3 bases: TGTGCCTTTCCCGCCGTACTGGGGGATACAAAGGGGCAACTCATCTTT.

This clone was seen a handful of times. The DNA is left out, because the CDR3 cannot be placed on it with certainty; the CDR3 is given as TCRdb lists it. V and J are TRAV29/DV5 and TRDJ1; TRDD3, the table's D call, lacks a check against the DNA. Germline V gives CDR1 NSMFDY, CDR2 ISSIKDK. Counting both end residues, the CDR3 totals 17 amino acids. The CDR3: CSVLLCRIRLPSDKLIF.

The rearrangement joins TRDV1 to TRDJ1, with 11 bases matching TRDD3. The CDR3 has 23 residues. J lost 0 bases, V lost 1 base, and 22 bases had no gene match. CDR1 TSWWSYY and CDR2 QGS come from the germline V gene. The CDR3 nucleotides are TGTGCTCTTGGGGAACCCGGTGGGCCAACTTACTGGGGGATATCGCCGTACACCGATAAACTCATCTTT. Its translation is CALGEPGGPTYWGISPYTDKLIF.

This chain links TRDV1 with TRDJ1, with 8 bases aligning to TRDD3. Germline CDR1 reads TSWWSYY; CDR2 reads QGS. This CDR3 spans 21 amino acids. J gave up 0 bases and V 1 base, and 19 bases lay outside the gene matches. The CDR3 sequence is CALGERLPTATGGVYTDKLIF. CDR3 sequence (DNA): TGTGCTCTTGGGGAACGGCTCCCTACAGCTACTGGGGGTGTGTACACCGATAAACTCATCTTT.

On this clone itself: The same CDR3 can be traced to other DNA sequences in this sample. V gene TRDV2 combines with J gene TRDJ1; 9 nucleotides line up with TRDD3. Germline values: CDR1 GEAIGNYY, CDR2 EKD. After removal of 6 bases from V and 0 bases from J, the junction contained 7 bases not matched to a gene. The CDR3 sequence is 15 residues long. The CDR3 protein is CACRGDTRYTDKLIF. The DNA of the CDR3 is TGTGCCTGTCGGGGGGATACAAGGTACACCGATAAACTCATCTTT.

This clone occurred a few times. Mismatch with germline at one junction end may stem from a read error. This chain joins TRDV2 and TRDJ3; D possibly matches TRDD2 or TRDD3 (5 bases each). The CDR3 extends over 18 amino acids. In germline, CDR1 is GEAIGNYY, CDR2 EKD. CDR3 loop: CASIPSRAGSWDARQMFF. In nucleotides, the CDR3 is TGTGCCTCTATACCCTCCCGTGCTGGTTCCTGGGACGCCCGACAGATGTTTTTC.

In its sample, this clone was seen a few times. The rearrangement uses TRDV1 and TRDJ1; D remains ambiguous. V shed 1 base and J shed 10 bases, with 16 bases lying between them. Germline CDR1 reads TSWWSYY; CDR2 reads QGS. The CDR3 runs 14 residues. CDR3 in DNA: TGTGCTCTTGGGGAACCGCTCCCTGACGTGGGACTCATCTTT. It is translated as CALGEPLPDVGLIF.